This T cell receptor beta chain was captured by sequencing in a study of T cells in localized non-small cell lung cancer. Concerning this clone: The antigen is unknown.

The repertoire was sequenced with immunoSEQ multiplex PCR; TCRdb's copy has only in-frame clones and lacks some. The sample records almost 35,000 clones, around 93% being singletons. Study-level findings and limits: Across samples, adjacent lung featured a median approximately 60 of the top 100 tumor clones. Longer overall survival was associated with a higher density of T cells in the blood. Uninvolved adjacent lung had higher T cell clonality than tumor and all other tissues.

The germline gives CDR1 LNHNV, CDR2 YYDKDF (reference sequence). This CDR3 comprises 16 residues. V lost 0 bases and J 2 bases, leaving 11 bases between the germline ends. The sequenced sample was peripheral blood, obtained before any cancer treatment. The rearrangement uses TRBV15 and TRBJ1-5; no clear D. This clonotype was sampled from a female donor of 60 years or more with stage I lung adenocarcinoma. CDR3 sequence: CATSRDRSGGNQPQHF. CDR3 coding DNA: TGTGCCACCAGCAGAGACCGATCCGGGGGCAATCAGCCCCAGCATTTT.